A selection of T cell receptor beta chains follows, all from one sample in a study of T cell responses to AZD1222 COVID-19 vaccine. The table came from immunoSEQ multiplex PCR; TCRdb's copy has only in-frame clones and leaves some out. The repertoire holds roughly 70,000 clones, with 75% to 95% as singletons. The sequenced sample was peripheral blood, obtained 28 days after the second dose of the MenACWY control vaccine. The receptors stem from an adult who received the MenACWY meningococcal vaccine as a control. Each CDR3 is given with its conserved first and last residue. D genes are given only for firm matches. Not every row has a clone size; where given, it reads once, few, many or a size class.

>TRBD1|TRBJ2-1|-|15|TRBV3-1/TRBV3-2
TGTGCCAGCAGCCAAGATCGACAGGGTTGGAATGAGCAGTTCTTC
CASSQDRQGWNEQFF
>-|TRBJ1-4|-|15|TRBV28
TGTGCCAGCAGTTTCTCGACAGCGGGTAATGAAAAACTGTTTTTT
CASSFSTAGNEKLFF
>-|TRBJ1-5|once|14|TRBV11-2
TGTGCCAGCAGCTTAGGCCATGGGCGGCAGCCCCAGCATTTT
CASSLGHGRQPQHF
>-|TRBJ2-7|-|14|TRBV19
TGTGCCAGTAGTATTAGAGGGCTTGGCGCCGAGCAGTACTTC
CASSIRGLGAEQYF
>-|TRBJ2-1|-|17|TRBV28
TGTGCCAGCAGTTTACGGCTCCGGGACCCCGAGAACAATGAGCAGTTCTTC
CASSLRLRDPENNEQFF
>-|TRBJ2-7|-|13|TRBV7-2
TGTGCCAGCAGCTTGGGAGGGGGCCCCGAGCAGTACTTC
CASSLGGGPEQYF
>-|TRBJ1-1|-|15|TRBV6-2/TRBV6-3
TGTGCCAGCAGTTACTCCTCTATCGGGTGGACTGAAGCTTTCTTT
CASSYSSIGWTEAFF
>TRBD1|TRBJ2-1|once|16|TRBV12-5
TGTGCTAGTGGCTGGGCAGGGGGCCCGGTCCTAAATGAGCAGTTCTTC
CASGWAGGPVLNEQFF
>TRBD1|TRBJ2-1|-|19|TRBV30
TGTGCCTGGATGACCGGGACAGGGGTCACCCTTCGCTCCTACAATGAGCAGTTCTTC
CAWMTGTGVTLRSYNEQFF
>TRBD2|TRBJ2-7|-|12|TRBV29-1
TGCAGCGTTTCTTTGGGGGAGGGGACTCGTGACTTC
CSVSLGEGTRDF
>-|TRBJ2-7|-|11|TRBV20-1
TGCAGTGGGGTCGCCGAATACGAGCAGTACTTC
CSGVAEYEQYF
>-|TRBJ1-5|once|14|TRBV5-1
TGCGCCAGCAGCCCGACACAGGGAAATCAGCCCCAGCATTTT
CASSPTQGNQPQHF
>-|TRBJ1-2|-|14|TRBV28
TGTGCCAGCAGTCTTGGGGCGACAGACTATGGCTACACCTTC
CASSLGATDYGYTF
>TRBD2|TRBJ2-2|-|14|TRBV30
TGTGCCTGGAGGATAGCGGGAGGGCCGCGGGAGCTGTTTTTT
CAWRIAGGPRELFF
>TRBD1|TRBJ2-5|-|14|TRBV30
TGTGCCTGGAGTGGTCACAGGGGCGGTGAGACCCAGTACTTC
CAWSGHRGGETQYF
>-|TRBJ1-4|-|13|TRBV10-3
TGTGCCATCCGGGCAAATGGAGGGGAAAAACTGTTTTTT
CAIRANGGEKLFF
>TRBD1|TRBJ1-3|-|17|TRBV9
TGTGCCAGCAGCGTCTTCGACGGGACAGGGCCTGGAAACACCATATATTTT
CASSVFDGTGPGNTIYF
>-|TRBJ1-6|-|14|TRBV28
TGTGCCAGCAGTTCTGGTGGGGCCAATTCACCCCTCCACTTT
CASSSGGANSPLHF
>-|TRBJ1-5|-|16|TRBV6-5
TGTGCCAGCAGTTCACCGGCCGGTTATAGCAATCAGCCCCAGCATTTT
CASSSPAGYSNQPQHF
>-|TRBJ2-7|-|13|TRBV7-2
TGTGCCAGCCGCTCGTACACAGGGCCCGAGCAGTACTTC
CASRSYTGPEQYF
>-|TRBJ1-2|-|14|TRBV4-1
TGCGCCAGCAGCCAAGAGAACGCTAACTATGGCTACACCTTC
CASSQENANYGYTF
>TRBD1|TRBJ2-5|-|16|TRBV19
TGTGCCAGTAGTGATACAGGGGGCCCCCGGGGAGAGACCCAGTACTTC
CASSDTGGPRGETQYF
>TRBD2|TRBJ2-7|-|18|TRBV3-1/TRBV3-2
TGTGCCAGCAGCCAAAGACCACCGGGACTAGCGGAGACCTACGAGCAGTACTTC
CASSQRPPGLAETYEQYF
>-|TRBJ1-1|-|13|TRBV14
TGTGCCAGCAGCCGTAAGGGAGGCACTGAAGCTTTCTTT
CASSRKGGTEAFF
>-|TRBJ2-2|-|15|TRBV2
TGTGCCAGCAGTATATTTCACGCGAACACCGGGGAGCTGTTTTTT
CASSIFHANTGELFF
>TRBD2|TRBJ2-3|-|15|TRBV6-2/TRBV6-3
TGTGCCAGCAGTTACACTAGCGGGAGGGTAGATACGCAGTATTTT
CASSYTSGRVDTQYF
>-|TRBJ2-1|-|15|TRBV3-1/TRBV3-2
TGTGCCAGCAGCCAAGGTCTCCCGACATACAATGAGCAGTTCTTC
CASSQGLPTYNEQFF
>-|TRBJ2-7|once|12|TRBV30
TGTGCCTGGAGCGCCAGGGGGGTCGAGCAGTACTTC
CAWSARGVEQYF